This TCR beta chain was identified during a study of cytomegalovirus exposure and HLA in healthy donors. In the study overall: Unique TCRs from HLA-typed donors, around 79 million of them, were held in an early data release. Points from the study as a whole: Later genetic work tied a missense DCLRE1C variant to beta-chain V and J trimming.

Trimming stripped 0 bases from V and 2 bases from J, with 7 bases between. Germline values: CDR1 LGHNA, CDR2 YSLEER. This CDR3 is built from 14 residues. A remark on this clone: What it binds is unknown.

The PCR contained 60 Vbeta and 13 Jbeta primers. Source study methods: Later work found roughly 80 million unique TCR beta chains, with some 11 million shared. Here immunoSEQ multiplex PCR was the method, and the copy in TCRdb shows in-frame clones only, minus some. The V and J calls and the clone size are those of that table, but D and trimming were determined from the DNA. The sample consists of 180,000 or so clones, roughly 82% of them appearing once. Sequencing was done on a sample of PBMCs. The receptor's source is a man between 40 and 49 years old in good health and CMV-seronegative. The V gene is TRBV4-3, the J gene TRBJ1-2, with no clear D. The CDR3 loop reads CASSQDRLNYGYTF. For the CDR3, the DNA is TGCGCCAGCAGCCAAGACAGGTTAAACTATGGCTACACCTTC.